This TCR beta chain was captured in a study of T cell responses to AZD1222 COVID-19 vaccine. The V end lost 2 bases, the J end lost 4 bases, and 9 bases lay between the germline ends. Germline loops: CDR1 LNHDA, CDR2 SQIVND (reference sequence). The CDR3 has 14 amino acids. As concerns this clone: No antigen is known for it.

Measured with immunoSEQ multiplex PCR; TCRdb has only the in-frame clones, and not every one. The sample lists some 90,000 clones, approximately 90% occurring once. Study observations and caveats: Among vaccine-associated CD4 TCRs, coverage spanned spike, with dominance at 160-218 and 743-854. The number of AZD1222 recipients seropositive at baseline was only 6 or 7. Clonal diversity may have been underestimated in mostly white British donors.

The sample in question was peripheral blood, obtained on day 0 of AZD1222 vaccination. This receptor was identified in an adult in good health. The chain carries TRBV19 and TRBJ1-3, with a tentative D call TRBD1 (5 bases). CDR3 sequence: CASSITGSGNTIYF. The CDR3 DNA is TGTGCCAGTAGTATAACAGGTTCGGGAAACACCATATATTTT.